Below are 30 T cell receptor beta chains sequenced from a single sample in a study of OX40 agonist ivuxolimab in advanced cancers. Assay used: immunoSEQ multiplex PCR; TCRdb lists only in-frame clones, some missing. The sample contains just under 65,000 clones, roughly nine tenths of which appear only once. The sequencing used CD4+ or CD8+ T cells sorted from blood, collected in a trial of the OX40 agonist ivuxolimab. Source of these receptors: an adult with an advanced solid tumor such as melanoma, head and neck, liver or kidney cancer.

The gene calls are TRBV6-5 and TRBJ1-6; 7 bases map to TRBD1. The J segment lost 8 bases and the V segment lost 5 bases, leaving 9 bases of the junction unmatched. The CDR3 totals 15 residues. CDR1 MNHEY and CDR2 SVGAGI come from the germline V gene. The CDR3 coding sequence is TGTGCCAGCAGTCTTCATGGGACAGCCGATTCACCCCTCCACTTT. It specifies CASSLHGTADSPLHF.

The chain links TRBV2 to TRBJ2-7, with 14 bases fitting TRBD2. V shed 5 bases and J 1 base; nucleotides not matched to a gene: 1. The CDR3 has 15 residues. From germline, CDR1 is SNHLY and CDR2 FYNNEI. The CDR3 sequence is CASSRTSGGSYEQYF. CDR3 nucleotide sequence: TGTGCCAGCAGTCGGACTAGCGGGGGGTCCTACGAGCAGTACTTC.

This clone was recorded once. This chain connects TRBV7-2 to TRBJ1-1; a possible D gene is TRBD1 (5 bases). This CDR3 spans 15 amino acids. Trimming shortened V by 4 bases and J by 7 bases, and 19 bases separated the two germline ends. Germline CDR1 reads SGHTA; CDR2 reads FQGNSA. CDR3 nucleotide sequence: TGTGCCAGCAGCTCCAACTCCGGGGCCGAACATGAAGCTTTCTTT. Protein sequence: CASSSNSGAEHEAFF.

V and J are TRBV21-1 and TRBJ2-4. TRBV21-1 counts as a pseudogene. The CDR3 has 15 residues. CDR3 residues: CARRENPLAKNIQYF. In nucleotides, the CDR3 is TGTGCCAGAAGGGAAAACCCACTAGCCAAAAACATTCAGTACTTC.

CDR3 DNA: TGTGCCAGCAGCTTGTCAGGAAGCTACTATGGCTACACCTTC. It is translated as CASSLSGSYYGYTF. J is TRBJ1-2 and V is TRBV5-6; D not certain. V was trimmed by 1 base and J by 3 bases, leaving 10 bases between them. There are 14 residues in the CDR3. Per the germline V gene, CDR1 is SGHDT and CDR2 is YYEEEE.

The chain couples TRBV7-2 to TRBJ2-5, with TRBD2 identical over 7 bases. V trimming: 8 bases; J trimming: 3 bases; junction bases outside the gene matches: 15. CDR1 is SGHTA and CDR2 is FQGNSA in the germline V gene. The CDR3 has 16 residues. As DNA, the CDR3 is TGTGCCAGCGGACGACTGAGCGGGAAACTAAAAGAGACCCAGTACTTC. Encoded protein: CASGRLSGKLKETQYF.

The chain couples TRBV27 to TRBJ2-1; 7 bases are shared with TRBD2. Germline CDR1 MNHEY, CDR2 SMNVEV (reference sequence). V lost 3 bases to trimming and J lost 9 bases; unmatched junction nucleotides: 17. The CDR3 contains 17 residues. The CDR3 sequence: CASSFVTWRERDSEQFF. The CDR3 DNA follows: TGTGCCAGCAGTTTCGTCACTTGGCGGGAGAGAGATAGTGAGCAGTTCTTC.

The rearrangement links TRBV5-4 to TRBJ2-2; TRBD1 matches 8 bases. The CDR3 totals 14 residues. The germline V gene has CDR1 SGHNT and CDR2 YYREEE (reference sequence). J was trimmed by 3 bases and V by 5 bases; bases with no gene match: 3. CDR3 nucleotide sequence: TGTGCCAGCAGTTTACAGGGGGACACCGGGGAGCTGTTTTTT. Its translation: CASSLQGDTGELFF.

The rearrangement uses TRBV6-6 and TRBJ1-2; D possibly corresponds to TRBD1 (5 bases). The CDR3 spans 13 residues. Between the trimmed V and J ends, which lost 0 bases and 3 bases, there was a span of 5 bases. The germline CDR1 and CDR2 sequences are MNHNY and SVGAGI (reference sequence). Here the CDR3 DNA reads TGTGCCAGCAGTTACTCAGGGGACTATGGCTACACCTTC. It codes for CASSYSGDYGYTF.

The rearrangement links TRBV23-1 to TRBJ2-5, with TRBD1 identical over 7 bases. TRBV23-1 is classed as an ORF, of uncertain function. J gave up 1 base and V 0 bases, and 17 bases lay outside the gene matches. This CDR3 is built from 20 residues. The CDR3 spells CASSQSHGKDTGDFQETQYF. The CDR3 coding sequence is TGCGCCAGCAGTCAATCACATGGGAAAGATACAGGGGATTTCCAAGAGACCCAGTACTTC.

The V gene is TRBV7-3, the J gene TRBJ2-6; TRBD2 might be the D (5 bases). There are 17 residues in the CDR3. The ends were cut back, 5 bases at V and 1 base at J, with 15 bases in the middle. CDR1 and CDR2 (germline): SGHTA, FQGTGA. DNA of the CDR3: TGTGCCAGCAGCCCCGTCGGGGTTCGGTCTGGGGCCAACGTCCTGACTTTC. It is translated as CASSPVGVRSGANVLTF.

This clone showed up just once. This chain's CDR3 is CASLSEEGQYSSYEQYF. In DNA, the CDR3 is TGCGCCAGCTTATCCGAGGAGGGGCAGTACTCCTCCTACGAGCAGTACTTC. The chain has TRBV5-1 and TRBJ2-7, with a weak D call TRBD2 (6 bases). Germline assignment: CDR1 SGHRS and CDR2 YFSETQ. The germline V and J ends were trimmed by 7 bases and 0 bases, with 23 bases remaining between them. This CDR3 has 17 residues. The full variable domain, completed using reference TRBV5-1 and TRBJ2-7, is KAGVTQTPRYLIKTRGQQVTLSCSPISGHRSVSWYQQTPGQGLQFLFEYFSETQRNKGNFPGRFSGRQFSNSRSEMNVSTLELGDSALYLCASLSEEGQYSSYEQYFGPGTRLTVT.

CDR3 in amino acids: CASSQQGDYGYTF. For the CDR3, the DNA is TGTGCCAGCAGTCAACAGGGCGACTATGGCTACACCTTC. The chain combines TRBV2 with TRBJ1-2; maybe TRBD1 (6 bases). This CDR3 comprises 13 residues. Germline CDR1 and CDR2: SNHLY and FYNNEI. Trimming stripped 5 bases from V and 3 bases from J, with 10 bases between.

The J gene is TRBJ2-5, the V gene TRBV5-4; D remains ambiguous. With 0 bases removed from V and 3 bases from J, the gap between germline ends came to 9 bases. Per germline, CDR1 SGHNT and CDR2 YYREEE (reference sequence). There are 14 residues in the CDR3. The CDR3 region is CASSLGLFEETQYF. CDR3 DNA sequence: TGTGCCAGCAGCTTGGGACTTTTCGAAGAGACCCAGTACTTC. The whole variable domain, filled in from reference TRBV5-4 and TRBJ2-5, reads ETGVTQSPTHLIKTRGQQVTLRCSSQSGHNTVSWYQQALGQGPQFIFQYYREEENGRGNFPPRFSGLQFPNYSSELNVNALELDDSALYLCASSLGLFEETQYFGPGTRLLVL.

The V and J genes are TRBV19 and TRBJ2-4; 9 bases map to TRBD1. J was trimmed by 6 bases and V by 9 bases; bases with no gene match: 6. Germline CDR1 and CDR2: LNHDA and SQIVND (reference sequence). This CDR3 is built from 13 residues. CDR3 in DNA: TGTGCCAGCTGGATGGGACAGGGAAACATTCAGTACTTC. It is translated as CASWMGQGNIQYF.

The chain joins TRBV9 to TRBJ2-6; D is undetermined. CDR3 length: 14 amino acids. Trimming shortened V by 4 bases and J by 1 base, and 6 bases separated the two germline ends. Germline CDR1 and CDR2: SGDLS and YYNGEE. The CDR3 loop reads CASSLLSGANVLTF. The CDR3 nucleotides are TGTGCCAGCAGCCTCCTTTCTGGGGCCAACGTCCTGACTTTC.

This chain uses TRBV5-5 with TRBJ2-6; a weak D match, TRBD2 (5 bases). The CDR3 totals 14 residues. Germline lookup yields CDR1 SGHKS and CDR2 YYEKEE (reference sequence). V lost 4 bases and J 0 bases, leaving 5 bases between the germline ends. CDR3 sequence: CASSRDSGANVLTF. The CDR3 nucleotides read TGTGCCAGCAGCCGGGACTCTGGGGCCAACGTCCTGACTTTC.

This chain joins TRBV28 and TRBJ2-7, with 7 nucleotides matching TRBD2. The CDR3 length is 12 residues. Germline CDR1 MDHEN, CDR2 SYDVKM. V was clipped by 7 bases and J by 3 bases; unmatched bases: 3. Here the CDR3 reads CASTRGDYEQYF. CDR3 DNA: TGTGCCAGCACTCGGGGGGACTACGAGCAGTACTTC.

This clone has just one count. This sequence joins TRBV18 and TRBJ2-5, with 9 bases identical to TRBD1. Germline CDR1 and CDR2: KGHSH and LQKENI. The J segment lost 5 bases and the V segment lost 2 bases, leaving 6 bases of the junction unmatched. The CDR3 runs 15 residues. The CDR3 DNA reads TGTGCCAGCTCACCAATCACAGGGGGCCGGGAGACCCAGTACTTC. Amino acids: CASSPITGGRETQYF.

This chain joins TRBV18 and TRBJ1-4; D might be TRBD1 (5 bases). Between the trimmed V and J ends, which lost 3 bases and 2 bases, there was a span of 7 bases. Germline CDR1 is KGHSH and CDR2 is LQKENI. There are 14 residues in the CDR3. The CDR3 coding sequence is TGTGCCAGCTCACCCCGGGGGACTAATGAAAAACTGTTTTTT. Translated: CASSPRGTNEKLFF.

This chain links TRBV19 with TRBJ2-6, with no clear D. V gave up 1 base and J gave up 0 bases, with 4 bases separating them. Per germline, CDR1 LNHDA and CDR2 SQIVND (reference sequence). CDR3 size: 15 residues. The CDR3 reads CASSIGVSGANVLTF. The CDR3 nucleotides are TGTGCCAGTAGTATAGGCGTCTCTGGGGCCAACGTCCTGACTTTC.

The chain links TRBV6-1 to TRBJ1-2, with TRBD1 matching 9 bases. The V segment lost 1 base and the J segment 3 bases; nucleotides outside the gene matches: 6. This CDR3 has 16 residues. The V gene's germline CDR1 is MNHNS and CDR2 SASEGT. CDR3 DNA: TGTGCCAGCAGTGAAGGTCCCGGACAGGGGTACTATGGCTACACCTTC. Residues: CASSEGPGQGYYGYTF.

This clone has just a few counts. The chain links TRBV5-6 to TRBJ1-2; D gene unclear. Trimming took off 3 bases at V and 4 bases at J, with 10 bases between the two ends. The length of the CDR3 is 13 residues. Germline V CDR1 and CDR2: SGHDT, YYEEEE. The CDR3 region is CASSSGVGYGYTF. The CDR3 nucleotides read TGTGCCAGCAGCTCCGGGGTAGGCTATGGCTACACCTTC.

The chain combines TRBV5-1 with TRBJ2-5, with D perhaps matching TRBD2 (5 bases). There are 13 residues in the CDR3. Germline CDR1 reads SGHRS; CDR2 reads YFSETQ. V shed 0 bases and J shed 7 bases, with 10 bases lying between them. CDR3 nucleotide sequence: TGCGCCAGCAGCTTGGGTGGGGAGCGGACCCAGTACTTC. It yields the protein CASSLGGERTQYF.

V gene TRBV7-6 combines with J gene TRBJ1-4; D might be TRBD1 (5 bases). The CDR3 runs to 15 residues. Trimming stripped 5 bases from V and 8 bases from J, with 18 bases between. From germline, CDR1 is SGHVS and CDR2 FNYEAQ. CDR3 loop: CASSATFARDEKLFF. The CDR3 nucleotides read TGTGCCAGCAGCGCAACTTTCGCTAGGGACGAAAAACTGTTTTTT.

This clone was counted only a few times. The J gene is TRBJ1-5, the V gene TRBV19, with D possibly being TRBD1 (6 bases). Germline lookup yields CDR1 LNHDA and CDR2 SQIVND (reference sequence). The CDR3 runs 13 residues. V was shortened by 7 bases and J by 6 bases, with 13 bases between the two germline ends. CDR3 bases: TGTGCCAGTACCGTAGGGGGGGGTCAGCCCCAGCATTTT. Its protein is CASTVGGGQPQHF.

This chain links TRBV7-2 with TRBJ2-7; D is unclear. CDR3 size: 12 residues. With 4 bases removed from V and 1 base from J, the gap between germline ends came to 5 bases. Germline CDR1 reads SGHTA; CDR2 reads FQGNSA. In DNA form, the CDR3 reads TGTGCCAGCAGCTCCTATTCCTACGAGCAGTACTTC. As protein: CASSSYSYEQYF.

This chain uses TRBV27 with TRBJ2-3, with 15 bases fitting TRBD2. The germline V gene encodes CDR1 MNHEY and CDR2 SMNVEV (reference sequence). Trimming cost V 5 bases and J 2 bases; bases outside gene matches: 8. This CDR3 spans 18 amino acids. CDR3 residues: CASSAHRTSGRATDTQYF. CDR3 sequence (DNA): TGTGCCAGCAGTGCTCACCGGACTAGCGGGAGGGCCACAGATACGCAGTATTTT.

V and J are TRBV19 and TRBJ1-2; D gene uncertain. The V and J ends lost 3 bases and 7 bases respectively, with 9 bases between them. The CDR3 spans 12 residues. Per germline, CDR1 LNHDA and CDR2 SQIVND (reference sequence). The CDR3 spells CASSISWSGYTF. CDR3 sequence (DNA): TGTGCCAGTAGTATTAGTTGGAGTGGCTACACCTTC.

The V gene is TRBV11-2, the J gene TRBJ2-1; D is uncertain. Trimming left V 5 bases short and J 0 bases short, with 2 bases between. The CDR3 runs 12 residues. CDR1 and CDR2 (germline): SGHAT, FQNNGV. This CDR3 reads CASSPSYNEQFF. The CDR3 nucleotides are TGTGCCAGCAGCCCCTCCTACAATGAGCAGTTCTTC. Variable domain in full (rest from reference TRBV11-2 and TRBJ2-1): EAGVAQSPRYKIIEKRQSVAFWCNPISGHATLYWYQQILGQGPKLLIQFQNNGVVDDSQLPKDRFSAERLKGVDSTLKIQPAKLEDSAVYLCASSPSYNEQFFGPGTRLTVL.